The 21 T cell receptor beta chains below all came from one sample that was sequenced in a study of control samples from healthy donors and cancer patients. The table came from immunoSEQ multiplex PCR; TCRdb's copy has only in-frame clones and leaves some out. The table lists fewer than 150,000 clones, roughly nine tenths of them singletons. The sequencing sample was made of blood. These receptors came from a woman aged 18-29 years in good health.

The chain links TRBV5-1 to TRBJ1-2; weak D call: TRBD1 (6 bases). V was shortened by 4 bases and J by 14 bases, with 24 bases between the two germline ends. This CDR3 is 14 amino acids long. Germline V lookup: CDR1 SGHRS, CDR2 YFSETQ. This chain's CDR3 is CASSEGSGGLHRTF. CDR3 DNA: TGCGCCAGCAGCGAGGGCTCCGGGGGGCTCCATCGTACCTTC.

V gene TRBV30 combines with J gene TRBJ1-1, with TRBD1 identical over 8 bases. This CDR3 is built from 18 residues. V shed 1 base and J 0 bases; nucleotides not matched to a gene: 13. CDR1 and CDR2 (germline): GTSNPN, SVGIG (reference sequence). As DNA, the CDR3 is TGTGCCTGGAGTGCCCAACGAGCAGGGGGCCCCATGAACACTGAAGCTTTCTTT. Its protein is CAWSAQRAGGPMNTEAFF.

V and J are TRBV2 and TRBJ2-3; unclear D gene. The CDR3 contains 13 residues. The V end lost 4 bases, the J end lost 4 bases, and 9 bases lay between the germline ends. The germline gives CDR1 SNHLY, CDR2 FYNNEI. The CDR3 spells CASSVQYADTQYF. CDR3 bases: TGTGCCAGCAGTGTACAGTACGCAGATACGCAGTATTTT.

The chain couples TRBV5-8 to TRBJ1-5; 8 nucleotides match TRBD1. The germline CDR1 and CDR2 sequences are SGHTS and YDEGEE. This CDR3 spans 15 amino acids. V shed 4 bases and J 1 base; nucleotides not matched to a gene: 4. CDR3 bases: TGTGCCAGCAGCGGGTACAGGGGGAGCAATCAGCCCCAGCATTTT. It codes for CASSGYRGSNQPQHF.

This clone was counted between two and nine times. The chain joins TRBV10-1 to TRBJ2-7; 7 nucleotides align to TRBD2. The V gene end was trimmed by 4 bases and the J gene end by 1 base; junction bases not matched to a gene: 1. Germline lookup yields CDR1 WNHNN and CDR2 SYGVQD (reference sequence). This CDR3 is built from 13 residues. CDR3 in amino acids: CASSGEGSYEQYF. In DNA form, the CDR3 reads TGCGCCAGCAGTGGGGAGGGATCCTACGAGCAGTACTTC.

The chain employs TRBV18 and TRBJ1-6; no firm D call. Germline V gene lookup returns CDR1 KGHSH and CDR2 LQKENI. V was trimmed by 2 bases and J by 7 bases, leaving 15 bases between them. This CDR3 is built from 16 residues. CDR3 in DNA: TGTGCCAGCTCACCATACGAACAGCCCGTAAATTCACCCCTCCACTTT. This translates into CASSPYEQPVNSPLHF.

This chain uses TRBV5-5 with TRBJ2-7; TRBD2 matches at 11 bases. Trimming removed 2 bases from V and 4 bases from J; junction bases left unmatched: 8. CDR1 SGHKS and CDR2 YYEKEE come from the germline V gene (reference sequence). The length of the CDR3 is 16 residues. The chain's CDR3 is CASSLIAGGPSYEQYF. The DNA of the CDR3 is TGTGCCAGCAGCTTAATAGCGGGAGGGCCTTCTTACGAGCAGTACTTC. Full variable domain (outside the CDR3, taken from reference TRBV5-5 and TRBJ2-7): DAGVTQSPTHLIKTRGQQVTLRCSPISGHKSVSWYQQVLGQGPQFIFQYYEKEERGRGNFPDRFSARQFPNYSSELNVNALLLGDSALYLCASSLIAGGPSYEQYFGPGTRLTVT.

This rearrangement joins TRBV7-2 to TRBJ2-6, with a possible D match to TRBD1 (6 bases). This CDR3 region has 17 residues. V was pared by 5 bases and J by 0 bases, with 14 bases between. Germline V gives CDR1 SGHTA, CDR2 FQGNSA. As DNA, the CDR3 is TGTGCCAGCAGCCCAACAGGGTCGAGCTCTGGGGCCAACGTCCTGACTTTC. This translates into CASSPTGSSSGANVLTF.

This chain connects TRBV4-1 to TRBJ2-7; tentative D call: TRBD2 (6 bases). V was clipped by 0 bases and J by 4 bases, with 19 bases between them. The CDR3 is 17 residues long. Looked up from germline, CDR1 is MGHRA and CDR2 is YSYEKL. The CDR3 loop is CASSQEGRRARRYEQYF. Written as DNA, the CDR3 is TGCGCCAGCAGCCAAGAAGGGCGGAGGGCTAGACGTTACGAGCAGTACTTC.

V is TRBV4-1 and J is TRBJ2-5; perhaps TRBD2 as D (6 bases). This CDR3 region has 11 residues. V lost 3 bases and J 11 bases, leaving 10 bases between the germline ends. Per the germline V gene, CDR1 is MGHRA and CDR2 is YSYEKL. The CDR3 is CASSQLGRQYF. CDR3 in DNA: TGCGCCAGCAGCCAGTTGGGGAGGCAGTACTTC.

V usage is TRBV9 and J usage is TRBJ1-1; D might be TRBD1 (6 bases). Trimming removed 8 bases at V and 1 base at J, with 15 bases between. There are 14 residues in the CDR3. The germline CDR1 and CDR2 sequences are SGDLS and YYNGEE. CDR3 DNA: TGTGCCAGTTCGATGGACAGTCGGAACACTGAAGCTTTCTTT. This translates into CASSMDSRNTEAFF.

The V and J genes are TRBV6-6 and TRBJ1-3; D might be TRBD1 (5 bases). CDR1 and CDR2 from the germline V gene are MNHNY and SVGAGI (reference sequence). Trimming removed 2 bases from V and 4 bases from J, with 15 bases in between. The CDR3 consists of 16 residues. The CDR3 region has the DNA TGTGCCAGCAGTTACGAGGGGACTCCGGGAGGAAACACCATATATTTT. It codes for CASSYEGTPGGNTIYF.

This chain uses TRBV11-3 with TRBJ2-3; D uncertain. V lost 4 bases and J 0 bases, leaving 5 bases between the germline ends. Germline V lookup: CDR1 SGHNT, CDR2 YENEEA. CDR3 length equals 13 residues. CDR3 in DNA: TGTGCCAGCAGCTCCTATAGCACAGATACGCAGTATTTT. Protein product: CASSSYSTDTQYF.

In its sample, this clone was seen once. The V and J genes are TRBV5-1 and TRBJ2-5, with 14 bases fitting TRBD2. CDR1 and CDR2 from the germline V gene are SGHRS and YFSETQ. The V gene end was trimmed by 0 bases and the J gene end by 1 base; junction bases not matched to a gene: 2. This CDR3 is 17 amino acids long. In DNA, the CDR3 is TGCGCCAGCAGCTTGGCTGGGACTAGCGGGGGCCAAGAGACCCAGTACTTC. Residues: CASSLAGTSGGQETQYF.

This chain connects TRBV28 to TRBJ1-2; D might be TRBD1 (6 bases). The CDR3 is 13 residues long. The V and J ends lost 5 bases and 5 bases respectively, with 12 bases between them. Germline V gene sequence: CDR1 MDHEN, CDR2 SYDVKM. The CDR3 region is CASSHTGIYGYTF. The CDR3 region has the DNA TGTGCCAGCAGTCACACAGGGATATATGGCTACACCTTC.

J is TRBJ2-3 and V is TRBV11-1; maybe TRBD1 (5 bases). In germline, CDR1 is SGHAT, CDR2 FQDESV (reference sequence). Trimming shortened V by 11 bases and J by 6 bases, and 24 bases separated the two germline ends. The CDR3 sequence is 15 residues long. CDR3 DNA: TGTGCCTCGACCCCGTGGGAAGGGGCGTCGGATACGCAGTATTTT. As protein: CASTPWEGASDTQYF.

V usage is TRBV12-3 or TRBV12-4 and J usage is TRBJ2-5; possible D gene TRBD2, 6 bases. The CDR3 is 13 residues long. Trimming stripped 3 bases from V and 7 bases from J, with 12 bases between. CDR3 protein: CASSFGGAVTQYF. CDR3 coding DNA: TGTGCCAGCAGTTTCGGCGGGGCGGTGACCCAGTACTTC.

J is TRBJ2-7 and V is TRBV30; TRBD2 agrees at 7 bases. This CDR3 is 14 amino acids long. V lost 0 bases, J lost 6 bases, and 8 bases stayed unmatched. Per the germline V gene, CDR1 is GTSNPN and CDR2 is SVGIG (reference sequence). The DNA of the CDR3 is TGTGCCTGGAGTGTAGTTAGCGGGTTAGGCGAGCAGTACTTC. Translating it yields CAWSVVSGLGEQYF.

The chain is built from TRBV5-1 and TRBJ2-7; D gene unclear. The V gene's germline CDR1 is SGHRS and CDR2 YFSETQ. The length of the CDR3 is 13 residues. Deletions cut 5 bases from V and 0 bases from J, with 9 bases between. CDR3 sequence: CASRPGYSYEQYF. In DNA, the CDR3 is TGCGCCAGCAGACCCGGATACTCCTACGAGCAGTACTTC.

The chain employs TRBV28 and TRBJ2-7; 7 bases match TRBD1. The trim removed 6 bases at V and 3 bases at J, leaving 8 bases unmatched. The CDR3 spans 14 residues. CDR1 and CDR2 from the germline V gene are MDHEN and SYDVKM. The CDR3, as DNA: TGTGCCAGCAGCCTGACAGGGTCCTTCTACGAGCAGTACTTC. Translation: CASSLTGSFYEQYF.

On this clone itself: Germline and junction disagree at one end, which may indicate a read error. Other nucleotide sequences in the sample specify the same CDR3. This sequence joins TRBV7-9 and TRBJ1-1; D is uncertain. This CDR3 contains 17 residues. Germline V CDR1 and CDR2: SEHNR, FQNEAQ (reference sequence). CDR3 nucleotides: TGTGCCAGCAGCTTAGTCTGGTTTTTCCCTATGAACACTGAGGCTTTCTTT. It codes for CASSLVWFFPMNTEAFF.